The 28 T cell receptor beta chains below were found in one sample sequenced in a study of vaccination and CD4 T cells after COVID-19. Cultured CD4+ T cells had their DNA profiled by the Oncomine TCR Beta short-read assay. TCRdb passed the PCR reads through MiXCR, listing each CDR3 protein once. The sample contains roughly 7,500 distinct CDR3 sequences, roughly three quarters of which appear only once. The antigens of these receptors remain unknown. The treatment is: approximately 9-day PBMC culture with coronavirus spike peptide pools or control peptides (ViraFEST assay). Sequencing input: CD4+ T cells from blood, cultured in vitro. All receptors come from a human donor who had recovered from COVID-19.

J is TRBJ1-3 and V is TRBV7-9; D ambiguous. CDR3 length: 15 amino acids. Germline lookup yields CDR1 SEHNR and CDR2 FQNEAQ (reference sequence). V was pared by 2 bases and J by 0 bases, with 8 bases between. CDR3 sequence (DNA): TGTGCCAGCAGCTTACTGGCTACCTCTGGAAACACCATATATTTT. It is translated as CASSLLATSGNTIYF.

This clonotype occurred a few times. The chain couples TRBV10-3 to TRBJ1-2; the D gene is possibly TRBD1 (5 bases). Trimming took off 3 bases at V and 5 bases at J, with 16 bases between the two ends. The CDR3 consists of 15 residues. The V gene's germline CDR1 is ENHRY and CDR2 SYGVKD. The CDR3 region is CAISDGGRGDYGYTF. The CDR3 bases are TGTGCCATCAGTGACGGGGGTCGCGGAGATTATGGCTACACCTTC.

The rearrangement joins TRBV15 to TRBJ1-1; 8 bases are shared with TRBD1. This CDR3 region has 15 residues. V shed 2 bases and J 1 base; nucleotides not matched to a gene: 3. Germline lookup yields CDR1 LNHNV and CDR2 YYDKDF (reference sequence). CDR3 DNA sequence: TGTGCCACCAGCAGACAGGGGGCTTGGAACACTGAAGCTTTCTTT. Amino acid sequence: CATSRQGAWNTEAFF.

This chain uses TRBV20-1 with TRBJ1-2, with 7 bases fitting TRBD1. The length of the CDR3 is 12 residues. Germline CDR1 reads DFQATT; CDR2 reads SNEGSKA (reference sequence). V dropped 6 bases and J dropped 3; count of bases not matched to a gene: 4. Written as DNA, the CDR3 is TGCAGTGCCGTCACAGGGGACTATGGCTACACCTTC. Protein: CSAVTGDYGYTF.

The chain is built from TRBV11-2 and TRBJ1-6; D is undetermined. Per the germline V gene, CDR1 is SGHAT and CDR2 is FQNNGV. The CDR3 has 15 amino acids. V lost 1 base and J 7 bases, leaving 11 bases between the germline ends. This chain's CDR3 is CASSLAPGYNSPLHF. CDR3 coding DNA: TGTGCCAGCAGCTTAGCACCGGGCTACAATTCACCCCTCCACTTT.

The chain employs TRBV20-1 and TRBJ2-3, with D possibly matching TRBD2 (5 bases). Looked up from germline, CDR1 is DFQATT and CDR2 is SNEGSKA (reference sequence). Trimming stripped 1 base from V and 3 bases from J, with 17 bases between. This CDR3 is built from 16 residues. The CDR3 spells CSARGATRIQTDTQYF. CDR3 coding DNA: TGCAGTGCTAGAGGGGCCACTAGAATCCAGACAGATACGCAGTATTTT.

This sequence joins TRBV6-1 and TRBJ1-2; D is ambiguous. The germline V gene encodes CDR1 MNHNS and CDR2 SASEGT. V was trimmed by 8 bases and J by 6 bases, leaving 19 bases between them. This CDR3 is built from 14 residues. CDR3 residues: CASSRAQEPHGYTF. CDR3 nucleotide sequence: TGTGCCAGCTCCCGGGCCCAGGAGCCCCATGGCTACACCTTC.

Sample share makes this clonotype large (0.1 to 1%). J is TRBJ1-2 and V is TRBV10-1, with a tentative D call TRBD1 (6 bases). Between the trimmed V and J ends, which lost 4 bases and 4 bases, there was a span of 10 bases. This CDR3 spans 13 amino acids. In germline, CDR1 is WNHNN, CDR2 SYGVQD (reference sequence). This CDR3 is CASSAGTSYGYTF. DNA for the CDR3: TGCGCCAGCAGTGCCGGGACAAGCTATGGCTACACCTTC.

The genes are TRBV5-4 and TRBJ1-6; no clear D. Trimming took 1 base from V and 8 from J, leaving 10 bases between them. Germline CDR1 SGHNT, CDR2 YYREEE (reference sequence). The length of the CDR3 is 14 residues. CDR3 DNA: TGTGCCAGCAGCTTGACAAGCTACTATTCACCCCTCCACTTT. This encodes CASSLTSYYSPLHF.

CDR3 DNA sequence: TGTGCCAGTAGTCCTCGTCCAGGAGATGGCTACACCTTC. Protein sequence: CASSPRPGDGYTF. The V gene is TRBV19, the J gene TRBJ1-2, with D hard to call. Per the germline V gene, CDR1 is LNHDA and CDR2 is SQIVND (reference sequence). Trimming cost V 5 bases and J 6 bases, with 13 bases left between them. The length of the CDR3 is 13 residues. Together with reference TRBV19 and TRBJ1-2, the CDR3 gives the full variable domain: DGGITQSPKYLFRKEGQNVTLSCEQNLNHDAMYWYRQDPGQGLRLIYYSQIVNDFQKGDIAEGYSVSREKKESFPLTVTSAQKNPTAFYLCASSPRPGDGYTFGSGTRLTVV.

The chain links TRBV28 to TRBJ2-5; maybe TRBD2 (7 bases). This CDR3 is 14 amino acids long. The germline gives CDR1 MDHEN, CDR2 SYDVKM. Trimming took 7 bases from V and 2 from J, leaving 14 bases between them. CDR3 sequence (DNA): TGTGCCAGCAACGCGGGGGCTGTTCAAGAGACCCAGTACTTC. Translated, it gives CASNAGAVQETQYF.

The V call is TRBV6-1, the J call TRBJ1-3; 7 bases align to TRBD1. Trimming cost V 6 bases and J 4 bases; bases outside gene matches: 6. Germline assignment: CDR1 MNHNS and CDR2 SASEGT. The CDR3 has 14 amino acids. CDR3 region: CASRGLTGGNTIYF. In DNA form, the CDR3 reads TGTGCCAGCAGGGGGCTGACAGGGGGAAACACCATATATTTT.

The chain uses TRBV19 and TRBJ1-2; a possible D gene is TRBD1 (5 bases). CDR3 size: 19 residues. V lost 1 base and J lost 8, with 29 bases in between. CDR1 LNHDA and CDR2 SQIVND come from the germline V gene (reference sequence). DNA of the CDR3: TGTGCCAGTAGTATAGCCCGGGGGTCTTGGCAGGGCGGCGGACTCGGCTACACCTTC. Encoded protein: CASSIARGSWQGGGLGYTF. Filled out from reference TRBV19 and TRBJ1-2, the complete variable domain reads DGGITQSPKYLFRKEGQNVTLSCEQNLNHDAMYWYRQDPGQGLRLIYYSQIVNDFQKGDIAEGYSVSREKKESFPLTVTSAQKNPTAFYLCASSIARGSWQGGGLGYTFGSGTRLTVV.

The CDR3 nucleotides read TGTGCCAGCAGTTACCGACAGGGGGCCACTGAAGCTTTCTTT. Its protein is CASSYRQGATEAFF. The chain links TRBV6-5 to TRBJ1-1, with 10 nucleotides matching TRBD1. Unmatched junction bases numbered 1, after V lost 2 bases and J lost 4 bases. Germline V gives CDR1 MNHEY, CDR2 SVGAGI. The CDR3 runs 14 residues.

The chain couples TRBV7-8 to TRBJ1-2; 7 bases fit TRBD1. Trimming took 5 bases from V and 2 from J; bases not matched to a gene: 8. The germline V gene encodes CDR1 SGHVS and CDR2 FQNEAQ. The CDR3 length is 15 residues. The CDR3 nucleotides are TGTGCCAGCAGCCGCCATGACAGGGAGAACTATGGCTACACCTTC. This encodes CASSRHDRENYGYTF.

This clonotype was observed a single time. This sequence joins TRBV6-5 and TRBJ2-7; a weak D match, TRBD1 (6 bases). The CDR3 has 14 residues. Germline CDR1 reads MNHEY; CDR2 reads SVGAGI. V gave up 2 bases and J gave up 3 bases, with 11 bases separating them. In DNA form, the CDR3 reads TGTGCCAGCAGTTACCTAGGACAGAGCTACGAGCAGTACTTC. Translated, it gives CASSYLGQSYEQYF.

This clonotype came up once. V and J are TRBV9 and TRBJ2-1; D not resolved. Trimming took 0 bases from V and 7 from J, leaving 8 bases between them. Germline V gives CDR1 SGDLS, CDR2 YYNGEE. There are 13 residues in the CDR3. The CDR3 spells CASSVAGLNEQFF. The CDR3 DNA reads TGTGCCAGCAGCGTAGCGGGCTTGAATGAGCAGTTCTTC.

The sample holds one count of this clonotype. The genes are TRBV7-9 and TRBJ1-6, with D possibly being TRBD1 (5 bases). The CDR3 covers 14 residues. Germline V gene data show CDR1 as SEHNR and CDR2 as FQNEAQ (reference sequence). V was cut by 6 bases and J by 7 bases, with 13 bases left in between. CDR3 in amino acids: CASSLVGANSPLHF. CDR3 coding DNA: TGTGCCAGCAGTCTCGTCGGGGCGAATTCACCCCTCCACTTT.

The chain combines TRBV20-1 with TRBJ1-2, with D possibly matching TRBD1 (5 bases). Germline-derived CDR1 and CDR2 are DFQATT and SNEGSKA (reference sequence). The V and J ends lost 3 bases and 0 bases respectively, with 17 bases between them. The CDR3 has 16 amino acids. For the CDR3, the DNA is TGCAGTGCTAGGGCCAGGGCCGCCGGGACTAACTATGGCTACACCTTC. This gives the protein CSARARAAGTNYGYTF.

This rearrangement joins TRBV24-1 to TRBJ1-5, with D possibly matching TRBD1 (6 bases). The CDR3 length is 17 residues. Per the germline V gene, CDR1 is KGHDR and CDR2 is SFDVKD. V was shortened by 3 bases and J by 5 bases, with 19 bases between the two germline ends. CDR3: CATSDPTGHEDDQPQHF. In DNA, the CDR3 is TGTGCCACCAGTGATCCAACAGGGCATGAGGATGATCAGCCCCAGCATTTT.

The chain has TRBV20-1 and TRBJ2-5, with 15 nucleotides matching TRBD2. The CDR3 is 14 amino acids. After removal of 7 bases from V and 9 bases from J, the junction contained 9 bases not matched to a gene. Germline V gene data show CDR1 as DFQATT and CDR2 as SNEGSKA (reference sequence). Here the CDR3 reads CSGRGLAGGLSQYF. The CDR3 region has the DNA TGCAGTGGGAGAGGACTAGCGGGGGGGCTTTCCCAGTACTTC.

The CDR3 region is CSAGAQGNQPQHF. The CDR3 DNA is TGCAGTGCAGGGGCCCAAGGCAATCAGCCCCAGCATTTT. The rearrangement joins TRBV20-1 to TRBJ1-5; possibly TRBD1 for D (5 bases). Trimming removed 6 bases from V and 2 bases from J, with 11 bases in between. CDR3 length: 13 amino acids. Looked up from germline, CDR1 is DFQATT and CDR2 is SNEGSKA (reference sequence).

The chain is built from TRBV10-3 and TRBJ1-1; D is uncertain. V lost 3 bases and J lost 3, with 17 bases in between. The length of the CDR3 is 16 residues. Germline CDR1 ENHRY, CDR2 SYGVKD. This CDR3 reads CAISDPHEGGYTEAFF. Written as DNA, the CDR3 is TGTGCCATCAGTGATCCCCATGAGGGCGGGTACACTGAAGCTTTCTTT.

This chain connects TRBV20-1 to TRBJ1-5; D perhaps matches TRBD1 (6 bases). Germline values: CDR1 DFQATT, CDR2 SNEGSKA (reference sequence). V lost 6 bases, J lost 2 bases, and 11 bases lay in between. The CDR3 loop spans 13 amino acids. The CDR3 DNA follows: TGCAGTGCCCAGGGGAACGGCAATCAGCCCCAGCATTTT. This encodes CSAQGNGNQPQHF.

For the CDR3, the DNA is TGCGCCAGCAGCCAATTAAGGGGTAATCAGCCCCAGCATTTT. Translated: CASSQLRGNQPQHF. V gene TRBV4-1 combines with J gene TRBJ1-5; tentatively, D is TRBD1 (5 bases). The length of the CDR3 is 14 residues. Germline CDR1 is MGHRA and CDR2 is YSYEKL. V lost 2 bases and J lost 4, with 9 bases in between.

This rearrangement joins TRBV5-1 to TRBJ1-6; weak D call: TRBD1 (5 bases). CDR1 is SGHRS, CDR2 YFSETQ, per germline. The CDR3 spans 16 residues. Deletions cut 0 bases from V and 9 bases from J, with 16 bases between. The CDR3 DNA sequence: TGCGCCAGCAGCTTGGGTCCCCAGGGCATGGGTTCACCCCTCCACTTT. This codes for CASSLGPQGMGSPLHF.

The CDR3 is CASSLDGIDTDTQYF. The CDR3 region has the DNA TGCGCCAGCAGCTTGGATGGGATCGATACAGATACGCAGTATTTT. This chain joins TRBV5-1 and TRBJ2-3, with unresolved D. V lost 0 bases and J lost 3, with 11 bases in between. The CDR3 is 15 residues long. Germline CDR1 is SGHRS and CDR2 is YFSETQ.

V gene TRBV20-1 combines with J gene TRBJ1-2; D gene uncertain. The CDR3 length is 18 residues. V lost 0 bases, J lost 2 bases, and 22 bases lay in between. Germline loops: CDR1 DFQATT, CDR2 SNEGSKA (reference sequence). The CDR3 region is CSARDVKVLVTRNYGYTF. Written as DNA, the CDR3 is TGCAGTGCTAGAGATGTCAAAGTGCTTGTCACTCGGAACTATGGCTACACCTTC.